Listed below are T cell receptor beta chains from one sample, sequenced in a study of T cells in localized non-small cell lung cancer. Using immunoSEQ multiplex PCR, the repertoire was profiled, and TCRdb retains in-frame clones only, with some absent. The sample has roughly 72,000 clones, approximately 87% seen once. Material: peripheral blood, obtained before any cancer treatment. All receptors derive from a male donor aged 60 or over with stage III squamous cell lung carcinoma. The CDR3 runs from the conserved cysteine through the conserved F or W. The D gene is left open where the match is weak. Not every row has a clone size; where given, it reads once, few, many or a size class.

V gene: TRBV10-3; CDR3 length: 17; J gene: TRBJ2-5; D gene: TRBD2; clone size: NA; CDR3 protein: CAISEGLAGGNYETQYF; CDR3 DNA: TGTGCCATCAGTGAGGGGCTAGCGGGGGGGAATTACGAGACCCAGTACTTC
V gene: TRBV30; CDR3 length: 10; J gene: TRBJ1-5; D gene: NA; clone size: few; CDR3 protein: CACLRGPQHF; CDR3 DNA: TGTGCCTGCCTGAGGGGGCCCCAGCATTTT
V gene: TRBV5-1; CDR3 length: 15; J gene: TRBJ1-1; D gene: NA; clone size: NA; CDR3 protein: CASSLAAGMNTEAFF; CDR3 DNA: TGCGCCAGCAGCTTGGCGGCAGGGATGAACACTGAAGCTTTCTTT
V gene: TRBV5-6; CDR3 length: 14; J gene: TRBJ2-1; D gene: NA; clone size: NA; CDR3 protein: CASSRPGDYNEQFF; CDR3 DNA: TGTGCCAGCAGCCGCCCCGGGGACTACAATGAGCAGTTCTTC
V gene: TRBV2; CDR3 length: 13; J gene: TRBJ2-1; D gene: TRBD1; clone size: NA; CDR3 protein: CASSGQGVYEQFF; CDR3 DNA: TGTGCCAGCAGCGGACAGGGGGTCTATGAGCAGTTCTTC
V gene: TRBV5-1; CDR3 length: 15; J gene: TRBJ2-2; D gene: NA; clone size: NA; CDR3 protein: CASSLAVQGTGELFF; CDR3 DNA: TGCGCCAGCAGCTTGGCCGTGCAGGGCACCGGGGAGCTGTTTTTT
V gene: TRBV4-3; CDR3 length: 15; J gene: TRBJ1-1; D gene: NA; clone size: NA; CDR3 protein: CASSQDLGQNTEAFF; CDR3 DNA: TGCGCCAGCAGCCAAGATCTGGGTCAGAACACTGAAGCTTTCTTT
V gene: TRBV6-1; CDR3 length: 10; J gene: TRBJ2-5; D gene: NA; clone size: NA; CDR3 protein: CASREETQYF; CDR3 DNA: TGTGCCAGCAGGGAAGAGACCCAGTACTTC
V gene: TRBV29-1; CDR3 length: 12; J gene: TRBJ1-1; D gene: TRBD1; clone size: NA; CDR3 protein: CSVEEYRGPAFF; CDR3 DNA: TGCAGCGTTGAAGAGTACAGGGGGCCGGCTTTCTTT
V gene: TRBV6-5; CDR3 length: 13; J gene: TRBJ1-2; D gene: NA; clone size: NA; CDR3 protein: CASSLGGNYGYTF; CDR3 DNA: TGTGCCAGCAGCCTCGGGGGTAACTATGGCTACACCTTC
V gene: TRBV9; CDR3 length: 16; J gene: TRBJ2-7; D gene: NA; clone size: NA; CDR3 protein: CASSVAGAFATYEQYF; CDR3 DNA: TGTGCCAGCAGCGTAGCGGGGGCCTTCGCGACCTACGAGCAGTACTTC
V gene: TRBV29-1; CDR3 length: 16; J gene: TRBJ2-1; D gene: TRBD2; clone size: NA; CDR3 protein: CSVEGLSGAPYNEQFF; CDR3 DNA: TGCAGCGTTGAAGGACTTAGCGGGGCACCCTACAATGAGCAGTTCTTC
V gene: TRBV7-9; CDR3 length: 15; J gene: TRBJ1-6; D gene: TRBD1; clone size: few; CDR3 protein: CASSLDQGGNSPLHF; CDR3 DNA: TGTGCCAGCAGCTTAGACCAAGGGGGCAATTCACCCCTCCACTTT
V gene: TRBV5-6; CDR3 length: 16; J gene: TRBJ1-2; D gene: NA; clone size: many; CDR3 protein: CASSSVNEGANYGYTF; CDR3 DNA: TGTGCCAGCAGCTCAGTAAACGAGGGGGCTAACTATGGCTACACCTTC
V gene: TRBV7-3; CDR3 length: 14; J gene: TRBJ1-5; D gene: NA; clone size: few; CDR3 protein: CASSLDDSNQPQHF; CDR3 DNA: TGTGCCAGCAGCTTAGATGACAGCAATCAGCCCCAGCATTTT
V gene: TRBV29-1; CDR3 length: 12; J gene: TRBJ1-1; D gene: TRBD1; clone size: NA; CDR3 protein: CSVAGTGAGAFF; CDR3 DNA: TGCAGCGTTGCCGGGACAGGGGCTGGCGCTTTCTTT
V gene: TRBV7-9; CDR3 length: 16; J gene: TRBJ1-1; D gene: NA; clone size: NA; CDR3 protein: CASSPSRAGSDTEAFF; CDR3 DNA: TGTGCCAGCAGCCCCTCCCGGGCAGGGTCGGACACTGAAGCTTTCTTT
V gene: TRBV5-1; CDR3 length: 17; J gene: TRBJ2-2; D gene: NA; clone size: NA; CDR3 protein: CASSSPGGTAGPGELFF; CDR3 DNA: TGCGCCAGCAGCTCGCCGGGGGGGACAGCGGGGCCCGGGGAGCTGTTTTTT
V gene: TRBV30; CDR3 length: 11; J gene: TRBJ2-2; D gene: NA; clone size: NA; CDR3 protein: CAWRDTGELFF; CDR3 DNA: TGTGCCTGGCGAGACACCGGGGAGCTGTTTTTT
V gene: TRBV7-9; CDR3 length: 13; J gene: TRBJ1-2; D gene: NA; clone size: NA; CDR3 protein: CASSFLERNGYTF; CDR3 DNA: TGTGCCAGCAGCTTCCTTGAGCGGAATGGCTACACCTTC
V gene: TRBV2; CDR3 length: 17; J gene: TRBJ1-6; D gene: NA; clone size: NA; CDR3 protein: CASSDLFRGFDNSPLHF; CDR3 DNA: TGTGCCAGCAGTGACTTATTCAGGGGATTCGATAATTCACCCCTCCACTTT
V gene: TRBV6-1; CDR3 length: 14; J gene: TRBJ1-2; D gene: TRBD1; clone size: NA; CDR3 protein: CASREGQGNYGYTF; CDR3 DNA: TGTGCCTCCCGGGAGGGACAGGGGAACTATGGCTACACCTTC
V gene: TRBV2; CDR3 length: 14; J gene: TRBJ1-1; D gene: NA; clone size: NA; CDR3 protein: CASSAGAVVTEAFF; CDR3 DNA: TGTGCCAGCAGCGCAGGGGCGGTAGTCACTGAAGCTTTCTTT
V gene: TRBV5-1; CDR3 length: 15; J gene: TRBJ2-3; D gene: TRBD2; clone size: NA; CDR3 protein: CASSPGLAGVDTQYF; CDR3 DNA: TGCGCCAGCAGCCCCGGACTAGCGGGGGTGGATACGCAGTATTTT
V gene: TRBV7-9; CDR3 length: 13; J gene: TRBJ1-2; D gene: NA; clone size: NA; CDR3 protein: CASSGRRNDGYTF; CDR3 DNA: TGTGCCAGCAGCGGGCGACGGAACGATGGCTACACCTTC
V gene: TRBV9; CDR3 length: 16; J gene: TRBJ2-3; D gene: NA; clone size: many; CDR3 protein: CASSQGAGGYTDTQYF; CDR3 DNA: TGTGCCAGCAGCCAGGGGGCGGGGGGATACACAGATACGCAGTATTTT
V gene: TRBV13; CDR3 length: 13; J gene: TRBJ1-1; D gene: NA; clone size: NA; CDR3 protein: CASRRGLDTEAFF; CDR3 DNA: TGTGCCAGCAGGCGGGGGTTGGACACTGAAGCTTTCTTT
V gene: TRBV5-1; CDR3 length: 14; J gene: TRBJ2-2; D gene: NA; clone size: NA; CDR3 protein: CASSLYEGTGELFF; CDR3 DNA: TGCGCCAGCAGCTTGTATGAGGGTACCGGGGAGCTGTTTTTT
V gene: TRBV29-1; CDR3 length: 13; J gene: TRBJ2-3; D gene: NA; clone size: once; CDR3 protein: CSAQKGNADTQYF; CDR3 DNA: TGCAGCGCTCAAAAGGGTAACGCAGATACGCAGTATTTT
V gene: TRBV4-1; CDR3 length: 18; J gene: TRBJ1-1; D gene: NA; clone size: NA; CDR3 protein: CASSQRAQDYEMNTEAFF; CDR3 DNA: TGCGCCAGCAGCCAGAGGGCTCAAGATTACGAAATGAACACTGAAGCTTTCTTT
V gene: TRBV5-4; CDR3 length: 13; J gene: TRBJ2-1; D gene: TRBD1; clone size: NA; CDR3 protein: CASSHDRDNEQFF; CDR3 DNA: TGTGCCAGCAGCCACGACAGGGACAATGAGCAGTTCTTC
V gene: TRBV18; CDR3 length: 14; J gene: TRBJ1-1; D gene: NA; clone size: NA; CDR3 protein: CASSPQGGNTEAFF; CDR3 DNA: TGTGCCAGCTCACCACAGGGAGGGAACACTGAAGCTTTCTTT
V gene: TRBV6-5; CDR3 length: 14; J gene: TRBJ2-5; D gene: NA; clone size: NA; CDR3 protein: CASSRTGAGETQYF; CDR3 DNA: TGTGCCAGCAGTCGGACAGGAGCGGGAGAGACCCAGTACTTC
V gene: TRBV7-3; CDR3 length: 14; J gene: TRBJ2-7; D gene: NA; clone size: medium-sized; CDR3 protein: CASSPRGGSYEQYF; CDR3 DNA: TGTGCCAGCAGCCCCCGAGGGGGCTCCTACGAGCAGTACTTC
V gene: TRBV7-9; CDR3 length: 8; J gene: TRBJ2-3; D gene: NA; clone size: once; CDR3 protein: CANSTQYF; CDR3 DNA: TGTGCCAACTCTACGCAGTATTTT
V gene: TRBV6-1; CDR3 length: 15; J gene: TRBJ1-1; D gene: NA; clone size: NA; CDR3 protein: CASSARTGIWTEAFF; CDR3 DNA: TGTGCCAGCAGTGCACGAACAGGGATATGGACTGAAGCTTTCTTT
V gene: TRBV7-8; CDR3 length: 17; J gene: TRBJ1-6; D gene: NA; clone size: NA; CDR3 protein: CASSSRQAYRDNSPLHF; CDR3 DNA: TGTGCCAGCAGCTCCAGACAGGCTTACCGAGATAATTCACCCCTCCACTTT
V gene: TRBV5-6; CDR3 length: 13; J gene: TRBJ1-2; D gene: NA; clone size: NA; CDR3 protein: CASSLSQGDGYTF; CDR3 DNA: TGTGCCAGCAGCTTGAGTCAGGGTGATGGCTACACCTTC
V gene: TRBV5-1; CDR3 length: 15; J gene: TRBJ2-5; D gene: NA; clone size: NA; CDR3 protein: CASSLVAQPQETQYF; CDR3 DNA: TGCGCCAGCAGCTTGGTGGCCCAACCCCAAGAGACCCAGTACTTC
V gene: TRBV6-4; CDR3 length: 13; J gene: TRBJ2-7; D gene: NA; clone size: NA; CDR3 protein: CASSSGLTGEQYF; CDR3 DNA: TGTGCCAGCAGTTCAGGACTGACGGGCGAGCAGTACTTC
V gene: TRBV10-3; CDR3 length: 15; J gene: TRBJ1-5; D gene: TRBD1; clone size: NA; CDR3 protein: CAISEPGQGFQPQHF; CDR3 DNA: TGTGCCATCAGTGAGCCCGGACAGGGGTTTCAGCCCCAGCATTTT
V gene: TRBV12-5; CDR3 length: 18; J gene: TRBJ1-1; D gene: NA; clone size: NA; CDR3 protein: CASGLVGEGIGENTEAFF; CDR3 DNA: TGTGCTAGTGGTTTGGTAGGAGAGGGCATTGGGGAGAACACTGAAGCTTTCTTT
V gene: TRBV6-5; CDR3 length: 15; J gene: TRBJ1-6; D gene: TRBD1; clone size: once; CDR3 protein: CASSIDRGTSSPLHF; CDR3 DNA: TGTGCCAGCAGTATAGACAGGGGGACGAGTTCACCCCTCCACTTT
V gene: TRBV10-3; CDR3 length: 11; J gene: TRBJ1-2; D gene: NA; clone size: few; CDR3 protein: CAIRNREGYTF; CDR3 DNA: TGTGCCATCCGAAACAGGGAGGGCTACACCTTC
V gene: TRBV1; CDR3 length: 15; J gene: TRBJ2-1; D gene: NA; clone size: NA; CDR3 protein: CTSSQDRASYNEQFF; CDR3 DNA: TGCACCAGCAGCCAAGATAGGGCATCCTACAATGAGCAGTTCTTC
V gene: TRBV9; CDR3 length: 15; J gene: TRBJ1-4; D gene: NA; clone size: NA; CDR3 protein: CASSVAGVLNEKLFF; CDR3 DNA: TGTGCCAGCAGCGTAGCGGGAGTCCTTAATGAAAAACTGTTTTTT
V gene: TRBV27; CDR3 length: 14; J gene: TRBJ1-6; D gene: NA; clone size: NA; CDR3 protein: CASSLGQGNSPLHF; CDR3 DNA: TGTGCCAGCAGTTTAGGGCAGGGGAATTCACCCCTCCACTTT
V gene: TRBV4-1; CDR3 length: 13; J gene: TRBJ1-5; D gene: NA; clone size: NA; CDR3 protein: CASSQDLRQPQHF; CDR3 DNA: TGCGCCAGCAGCCAAGATCTTCGTCAGCCCCAGCATTTT
V gene: TRBV7-9; CDR3 length: 16; J gene: TRBJ1-2; D gene: NA; clone size: NA; CDR3 protein: CASSSGGHHVNYGYTF; CDR3 DNA: TGTGCCAGCAGCTCCGGGGGACACCACGTTAACTATGGCTACACCTTC